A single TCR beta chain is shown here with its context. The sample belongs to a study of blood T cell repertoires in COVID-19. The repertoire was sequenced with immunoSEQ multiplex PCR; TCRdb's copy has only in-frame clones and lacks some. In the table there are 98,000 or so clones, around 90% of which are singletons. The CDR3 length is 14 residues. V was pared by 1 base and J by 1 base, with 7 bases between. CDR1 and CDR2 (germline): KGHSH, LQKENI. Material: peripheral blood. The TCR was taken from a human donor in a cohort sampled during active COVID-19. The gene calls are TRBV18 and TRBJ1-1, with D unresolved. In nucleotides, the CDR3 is TGTGCCAGCTCACCACTGGAGGGGAACACTGAAGCTTTCTTT. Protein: CASSPLEGNTEAFF.